Shown below are 27 T cell receptor beta chains from a single sample sequenced in a study of blood T cell repertoires in COVID-19. Repertoires were generated with immunoSEQ multiplex PCR, while TCRdb's copy carries only in-frame clones and drops some. The sample holds around 260,000 clones, 75% to 90% seen once. The material sequenced was peripheral blood. Receptors originate from a man aged 55 to 69 who had recovered from COVID-19.

This sequence joins TRBV28 and TRBJ1-1; tentatively, D is TRBD1 (5 bases). V shed 3 bases and J shed 8 bases, with 7 bases lying between them. The CDR3 is 11 amino acids. Germline lookup yields CDR1 MDHEN and CDR2 SYDVKM. The chain's CDR3 is CASSFTGEAFF. For the CDR3, the DNA is TGTGCCAGCAGTTTTACAGGAGAAGCTTTCTTT. Using reference TRBV28 and TRBJ1-1 for the parts outside the CDR3, the full variable domain is DVKVTQSSRYLVKRTGEKVFLECVQDMDHENMFWYRQDPGLGLRLIYFSYDVKMKEKGDIPEGYSVSREKKERFSLILESASTNQTSMYLCASSFTGEAFFGQGTRLTVV.

J is TRBJ1-6 and V is TRBV5-4; TRBD1 is a possible D gene (5 bases). The germline V gene encodes CDR1 SGHNT and CDR2 YYREEE (reference sequence). V gave up 1 base and J gave up 10 bases, with 15 bases separating them. The CDR3 covers 15 residues. CDR3 sequence: CASSLSGLQPSPLHF. CDR3 nucleotides: TGTGCCAGCAGCTTGTCGGGACTCCAGCCGTCACCCCTCCACTTT. The full variable domain, with the rest looked up from reference TRBV5-4 and TRBJ1-6, is ETGVTQSPTHLIKTRGQQVTLRCSSQSGHNTVSWYQQALGQGPQFIFQYYREEENGRGNFPPRFSGLQFPNYSSELNVNALELDDSALYLCASSLSGLQPSPLHFGNGTRLTVT.

The V and J genes are TRBV12-3 or TRBV12-4 and TRBJ2-2, with unresolved D. Trimming took 7 bases from V and 4 from J, leaving 10 bases between them. CDR3 length equals 13 residues. The CDR3: CASKAESTGELFF. For the CDR3, the DNA is TGTGCCAGCAAGGCGGAGAGCACCGGGGAGCTGTTTTTT.

The chain recombines TRBV9 with TRBJ2-5; D might be TRBD2 (7 bases). Trimming took 4 bases from V and 4 from J, leaving 11 bases between them. The length of the CDR3 is 13 residues. Germline V CDR1 and CDR2: SGDLS, YYNGEE. CDR3 DNA: TGTGCCAGCAGCTGGAGGGGGGGAGAGACCCAGTACTTC. This gives the protein CASSWRGGETQYF.

The chain has TRBV28 and TRBJ1-5, with 9 nucleotides matching TRBD1. This CDR3 is built from 15 residues. The germline CDR1 and CDR2 sequences are MDHEN and SYDVKM. V gave up 5 bases and J gave up 7 bases; unmatched junction bases: 9. The CDR3 DNA is TGTGCCAGCAGTCCGGACCCGGGACAGGGACAGCCCCAGCATTTT. It translates to CASSPDPGQGQPQHF. Complete variable domain (other parts from reference TRBV28 and TRBJ1-5): DVKVTQSSRYLVKRTGEKVFLECVQDMDHENMFWYRQDPGLGLRLIYFSYDVKMKEKGDIPEGYSVSREKKERFSLILESASTNQTSMYLCASSPDPGQGQPQHFGDGTRLSIL.

The chain uses TRBV6-1 and TRBJ2-5; a possible D gene is TRBD2 (7 bases). Germline CDR1 is MNHNS and CDR2 is SASEGT. V lost 3 bases and J 5 bases, leaving 16 bases between the germline ends. The CDR3 has 15 residues. The CDR3 DNA follows: TGTGCCAGCAGTGATTTTTCGGGGGGCGGGGAGACCCAGTACTTC. This codes for CASSDFSGGGETQYF.

This chain uses TRBV5-4 with TRBJ2-3, with D possibly TRBD1 on 6 matching bases. CDR1 is SGHNT and CDR2 is YYREEE in the germline V gene (reference sequence). The CDR3 runs to 16 residues. The V end was cut by 2 bases, the J end by 0 bases, with 13 bases between. In DNA, the CDR3 is TGTGCCAGCAGCTTTGGGGGCCCCTCTAGCACAGATACGCAGTATTTT. It specifies CASSFGGPSSTDTQYF.

This sequence joins TRBV19 and TRBJ2-7; 13 bases agree with TRBD2. V shed 4 bases and J 2 bases; nucleotides not matched to a gene: 5. Germline V gene sequence: CDR1 LNHDA, CDR2 SQIVND (reference sequence). This CDR3 has 16 residues. In DNA, the CDR3 is TGTGCCAGTAGTAGACTAGCGGGAGGCCGGCCCTACGAGCAGTACTTC. Translation: CASSRLAGGRPYEQYF.

For this clone: This sample also contains other DNA sequences that code for the same CDR3. The gene calls are TRBV30 and TRBJ2-7, with unresolved D. V lost 3 bases to trimming and J lost 5 bases, with 8 bases between them. Germline CDR1 and CDR2: GTSNPN and SVGIG (reference sequence). This CDR3 is 11 amino acids long. The CDR3 DNA follows: TGTGCCTGGAGGAGGTCCCACGAGCAGTACTTC. Its protein is CAWRRSHEQYF.

The chain combines TRBV12-5 with TRBJ1-5, with TRBD1 identical over 7 bases. The CDR3 consists of 13 residues. Germline CDR1 is LGHNT and CDR2 is FRNRAP. With V trimmed by 6 bases and J by 4 bases, 3 bases remained unmatched. The CDR3 DNA reads as TGTGCTAGTGGGGGGGACAGAAATCAGCCCCAGCATTTT. It codes for CASGGDRNQPQHF.

A note on this clone: At one end the junction does not follow the germline gene, possibly because of a read error. The chain carries TRBV20-1 and TRBJ1-1; 12 bases fit TRBD1. The germline CDR1 and CDR2 sequences are DFQATT and SNEGSKA (reference sequence). This CDR3 is built from 16 residues. The CDR3 is CSASGTGGFFRTEVFF. As DNA, the CDR3 is TGCAGTGCTAGTGGGACAGGGGGCTTCTTTCGCACTGAAGTTTTCTTT.

V is TRBV28 and J is TRBJ1-1; D is unclear. Trimming removed 5 bases from V and 7 bases from J, with 14 bases in between. CDR3 length equals 13 residues. The germline gives CDR1 MDHEN, CDR2 SYDVKM. The CDR3 protein is CASSMVLQNEAFF. CDR3 bases: TGTGCCAGCAGTATGGTCCTACAGAATGAAGCTTTCTTT. The whole variable domain, filled in from reference TRBV28 and TRBJ1-1, reads DVKVTQSSRYLVKRTGEKVFLECVQDMDHENMFWYRQDPGLGLRLIYFSYDVKMKEKGDIPEGYSVSREKKERFSLILESASTNQTSMYLCASSMVLQNEAFFGQGTRLTVV.

A few counts support this clone. The V call is TRBV27, the J call TRBJ1-1; D may be TRBD1 (6 bases). V dropped 8 bases and J dropped 1 base, with 14 bases sitting between them. The germline V gene encodes CDR1 MNHEY and CDR2 SMNVEV (reference sequence). The CDR3 contains 14 residues. The CDR3 loop reads CASAFGTPNTEAFF. CDR3 bases: TGTGCCAGCGCGTTCGGGACACCGAACACTGAAGCTTTCTTT.

This clone is a singleton in its sample. This chain links TRBV28 with TRBJ1-1; 7 bases are shared with TRBD1. J was trimmed by 1 base and V by 4 bases; bases with no gene match: 3. CDR3 size: 14 residues. Germline CDR1 and CDR2: MDHEN and SYDVKM. The CDR3 reads CASSSGQRNTEAFF. In DNA form, the CDR3 reads TGTGCCAGCAGTTCGGGACAGCGGAACACTGAAGCTTTCTTT.

The V and J genes are TRBV18 and TRBJ1-2; no definite D call. Germline V gives CDR1 KGHSH, CDR2 LQKENI. The CDR3 totals 13 residues. Trimming took 3 bases from V and 2 from J, leaving 7 bases between them. DNA for the CDR3: TGTGCCAGCTCACCTTCACAGAACTATGGCTACACCTTC. It specifies CASSPSQNYGYTF. The whole variable domain, filled in from reference TRBV18 and TRBJ1-2, reads NAGVMQNPRHLVRRRGQEARLRCSPMKGHSHVYWYRQLPEEGLKFMVYLQKENIIDESGMPKERFSAEFPKEGPSILRIQQVVRGDSAAYFCASSPSQNYGYTFGSGTRLTVV.

The V call is TRBV2, the J call TRBJ1-5; D not resolved. The CDR3 loop spans 15 amino acids. Trimming took 3 bases from V and 4 from J, leaving 13 bases between them. Germline V gene sequence: CDR1 SNHLY, CDR2 FYNNEI. The CDR3 loop reads CASSDVGLNNQPQHF. CDR3 bases: TGTGCCAGCAGTGATGTTGGGCTCAATAATCAGCCCCAGCATTTT.

The V gene is TRBV5-4, the J gene TRBJ1-1; 9 bases align to TRBD1. Germline CDR1 SGHNT, CDR2 YYREEE (reference sequence). The V gene end was trimmed by 4 bases and the J gene end by 1 base; junction bases not matched to a gene: 5. This CDR3 has 15 amino acids. CDR3 in DNA: TGTGCCAGCAGCGCCGGGGACAGGGCGAACACTGAAGCTTTCTTT. As protein: CASSAGDRANTEAFF.

This clone was observed a handful of times. The chain carries TRBV3-1 (or the pseudogene TRBV3-2) and TRBJ1-2, with TRBD1 identical over 9 bases. Trimming took 1 base from V and 8 from J; bases not matched to a gene: 8. The CDR3 contains 15 residues. Germline CDR1 and CDR2: LGHDT and YNNKEL (reference sequence). The CDR3 loop is CASSQGPGQGSGYTF. The CDR3 bases are TGTGCCAGCAGCCAAGGTCCGGGACAGGGCTCGGGCTACACCTTC.

The CDR3 DNA reads as TGTGCCAGCAGTCCACAGGGGCGCCCGGAACAGCCCCAGCATTTT. Its protein product is CASSPQGRPEQPQHF. This chain uses TRBV6-6 with TRBJ1-5; 7 nucleotides line up with TRBD1. The CDR3 runs 15 residues. Germline loops: CDR1 MNHNY, CDR2 SVGAGI (reference sequence). After removal of 5 bases from V and 7 bases from J, the junction contained 11 bases not matched to a gene.

This chain connects TRBV5-5 to TRBJ1-1, with TRBD1 as a possible D gene (6 bases). Trimming removed 4 bases at V and 1 base at J, with 17 bases between. The CDR3 covers 16 residues. Per the germline V gene, CDR1 is SGHKS and CDR2 is YYEKEE (reference sequence). This CDR3 is CASSRSVGTRNTEAFF. CDR3 nucleotides: TGTGCCAGCAGCCGGAGCGTTGGGACAAGGAACACTGAAGCTTTCTTT.

This rearrangement joins TRBV5-1 to TRBJ2-1, with 12 positions matching TRBD2. CDR1 is SGHRS and CDR2 is YFSETQ in the germline V gene. This CDR3 comprises 16 residues. J was trimmed by 4 bases and V by 3 bases; bases with no gene match: 5. The CDR3 reads CASSWRTSGDYNEQFF. The CDR3 DNA reads TGCGCCAGCAGCTGGAGGACTAGCGGGGATTACAATGAGCAGTTCTTC.

The chain combines TRBV5-8 with TRBJ1-3, with 9 nucleotides matching TRBD1. The V and J ends lost 3 bases and 4 bases, in that order; junction bases with no gene match: 5. Germline CDR1 is SGHTS and CDR2 is YDEGEE. This CDR3 comprises 15 residues. For the CDR3, the DNA is TGTGCCAGCAGCTCGCCCGGGACAGGGGGAAACACCATATATTTT. It codes for CASSSPGTGGNTIYF.

The CDR3 DNA sequence: TGTGCCAGCCGGGGCAGGACAGACTCCTACAATGAGCAGTTCTTC. This gives the protein CASRGRTDSYNEQFF. This chain joins TRBV11-2 and TRBJ2-1; D might be TRBD1 (6 bases). The CDR3 length is 15 residues. The germline V and J ends were trimmed by 8 bases and 0 bases, with 14 bases remaining between them. The germline gives CDR1 SGHAT, CDR2 FQNNGV.

The chain uses TRBV19 and TRBJ2-1, with a tentative D call TRBD2 (5 bases). V lost 5 bases and J 2 bases, leaving 16 bases between the germline ends. Germline loops: CDR1 LNHDA, CDR2 SQIVND (reference sequence). The CDR3 loop spans 16 amino acids. DNA of the CDR3: TGTGCCAGTAGTGCGGCTGCCGTCGGGACCTACAATGAGCAGTTCTTC. Translating gives CASSAAAVGTYNEQFF.

The J gene is TRBJ2-3, the V gene TRBV7-8; D possibly corresponds to TRBD2 (6 bases). This CDR3 is 16 amino acids long. The V end lost 0 bases, the J end lost 0 bases, and 10 bases lay between the germline ends. Germline loops: CDR1 SGHVS, CDR2 FQNEAQ. The CDR3 loop is CASSLAAGTSTDTQYF. The CDR3 DNA reads TGTGCCAGCAGCTTAGCTGCGGGGACTAGCACAGATACGCAGTATTTT.

The chain links TRBV6-5 to TRBJ1-5; D unresolved. The length of the CDR3 is 13 residues. Germline CDR1 and CDR2: MNHEY and SVGAGI. V gave up 6 bases and J gave up 11 bases, with 17 bases separating them. The CDR3, as DNA: TGTGCCAGCAGAACGACGGGTGTGAAAGCCCAGCATTTT. Its protein is CASRTTGVKAQHF.

This chain links TRBV24-1 with TRBJ1-5; D call uncertain. This CDR3 is built from 13 residues. Trimming shortened V by 0 bases and J by 7 bases, and 6 bases separated the two germline ends. Germline assignment: CDR1 KGHDR and CDR2 SFDVKD. The CDR3, as DNA: TGTGCCACCAGTGATTTGATGGGCCAGCCCCAGCATTTT. Translated: CATSDLMGQPQHF.